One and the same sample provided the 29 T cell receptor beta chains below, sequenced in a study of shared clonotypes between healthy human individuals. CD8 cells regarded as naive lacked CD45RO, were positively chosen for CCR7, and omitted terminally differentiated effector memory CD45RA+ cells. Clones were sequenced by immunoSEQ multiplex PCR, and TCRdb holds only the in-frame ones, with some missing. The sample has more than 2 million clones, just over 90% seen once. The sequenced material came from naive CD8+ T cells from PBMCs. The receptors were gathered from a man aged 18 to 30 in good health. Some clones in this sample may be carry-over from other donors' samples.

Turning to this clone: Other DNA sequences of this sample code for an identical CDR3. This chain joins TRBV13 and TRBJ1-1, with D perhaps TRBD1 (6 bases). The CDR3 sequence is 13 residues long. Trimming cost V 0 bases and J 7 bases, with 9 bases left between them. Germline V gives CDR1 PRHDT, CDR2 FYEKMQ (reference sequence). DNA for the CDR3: TGTGCCAGCAGCTTAGGCGGGGGCAATGAAGCTTTCTTT. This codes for CASSLGGGNEAFF.

CDR3 protein: CASRSGANEKLFF. In nucleotides, the CDR3 is TGTGCCAGCAGATCAGGGGCGAATGAAAAACTGTTTTTT. The rearrangement links TRBV6-5 to TRBJ1-4, with D perhaps TRBD1 (6 bases). With 6 bases removed from V and 5 bases from J, the gap between germline ends came to 10 bases. CDR3 size: 13 residues. Germline CDR1 and CDR2: MNHEY and SVGAGI.

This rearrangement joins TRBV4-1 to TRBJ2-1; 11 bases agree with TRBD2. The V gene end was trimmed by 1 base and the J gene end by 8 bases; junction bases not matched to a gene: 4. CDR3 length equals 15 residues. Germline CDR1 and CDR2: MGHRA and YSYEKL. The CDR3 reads CASSQAGLAGHEQFF. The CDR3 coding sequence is TGCGCCAGCAGCCAAGCAGGACTAGCGGGTCATGAGCAGTTCTTC.

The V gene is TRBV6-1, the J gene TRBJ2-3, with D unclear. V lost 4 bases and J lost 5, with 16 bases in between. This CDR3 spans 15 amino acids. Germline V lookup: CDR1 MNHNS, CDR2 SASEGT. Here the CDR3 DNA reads TGTGCCAGCAGTGCCCCGCCTACCTGGGGAGATACGCAGTATTTT. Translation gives CASSAPPTWGDTQYF.

Written as DNA, the CDR3 is TGTGCCAGCAGCGGAGCCCCCGAAAAAGCGGGGTACCAAGAGACCCAGTACTTC. Translating gives CASSGAPEKAGYQETQYF. The rearrangement uses TRBV9 and TRBJ2-5; 7 bases are a match to TRBD2. The junction had 14 bases not matched to a gene; V was cut back by 3 bases and J by 0 bases. Germline V gene lookup returns CDR1 SGDLS and CDR2 YYNGEE. This CDR3 has 18 residues.

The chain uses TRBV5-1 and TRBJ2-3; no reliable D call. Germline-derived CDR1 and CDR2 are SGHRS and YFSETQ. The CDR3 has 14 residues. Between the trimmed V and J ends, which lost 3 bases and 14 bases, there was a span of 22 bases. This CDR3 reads CASSSEPGAYSWYF. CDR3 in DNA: TGCGCCAGCAGCTCGGAACCGGGCGCCTATTCCTGGTATTTT.

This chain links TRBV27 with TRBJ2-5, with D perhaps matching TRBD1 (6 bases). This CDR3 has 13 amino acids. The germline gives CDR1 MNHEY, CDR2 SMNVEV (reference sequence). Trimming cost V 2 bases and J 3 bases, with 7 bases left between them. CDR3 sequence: CASSLRTEETQYF. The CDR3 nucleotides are TGTGCCAGCAGTTTAAGGACAGAAGAGACCCAGTACTTC.

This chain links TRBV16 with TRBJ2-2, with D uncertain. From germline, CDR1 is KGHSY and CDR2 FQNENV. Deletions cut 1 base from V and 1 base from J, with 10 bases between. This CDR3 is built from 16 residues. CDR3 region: CASSQWGSWNTGELFF. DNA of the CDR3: TGTGCCAGCAGCCAATGGGGTAGCTGGAACACCGGGGAGCTGTTTTTT.

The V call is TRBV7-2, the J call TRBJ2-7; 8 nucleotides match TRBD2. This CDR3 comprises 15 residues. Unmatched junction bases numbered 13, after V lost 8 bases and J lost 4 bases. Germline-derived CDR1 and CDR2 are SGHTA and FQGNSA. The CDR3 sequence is CASSKAGGFGYEQYF. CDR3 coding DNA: TGTGCCAGCTCCAAGGCGGGGGGCTTCGGGTACGAGCAGTACTTC.

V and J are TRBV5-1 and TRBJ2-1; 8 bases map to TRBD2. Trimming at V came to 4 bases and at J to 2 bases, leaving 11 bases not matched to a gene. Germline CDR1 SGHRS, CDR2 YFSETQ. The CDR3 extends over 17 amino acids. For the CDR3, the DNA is TGCGCCAGCAGCCCCCCGGGCGGGAGGCTGGCCTACAATGAGCAGTTCTTC. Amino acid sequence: CASSPPGGRLAYNEQFF.

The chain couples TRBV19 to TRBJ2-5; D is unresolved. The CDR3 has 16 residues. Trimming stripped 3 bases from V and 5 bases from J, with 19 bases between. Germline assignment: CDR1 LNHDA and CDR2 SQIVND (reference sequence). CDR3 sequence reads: CASSIRNIRRQETQYF. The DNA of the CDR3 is TGTGCCAGTAGTATCAGGAACATCCGACGGCAGGAGACCCAGTACTTC.

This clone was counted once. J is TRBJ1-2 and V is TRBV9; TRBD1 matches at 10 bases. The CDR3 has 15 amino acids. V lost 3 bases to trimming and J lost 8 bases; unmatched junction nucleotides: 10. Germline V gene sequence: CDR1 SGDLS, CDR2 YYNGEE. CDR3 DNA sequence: TGTGCCAGCAGCGGTACCGGGACAGGGGAACGGGGCTACACCTTC. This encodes CASSGTGTGERGYTF.

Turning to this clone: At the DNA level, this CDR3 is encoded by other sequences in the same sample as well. Here the CDR3 reads CASSPWSGSYNEQFF. The DNA for the CDR3 is TGTGCCAGCAGCCCTTGGAGCGGGAGTTACAATGAGCAGTTCTTC. The gene calls are TRBV7-9 and TRBJ2-1; 8 nucleotides match TRBD2. This CDR3 is 15 amino acids long. V was pared by 5 bases and J by 4 bases, with 7 bases of the junction left unmatched. Looked up from germline, CDR1 is SEHNR and CDR2 is FQNEAQ (reference sequence).

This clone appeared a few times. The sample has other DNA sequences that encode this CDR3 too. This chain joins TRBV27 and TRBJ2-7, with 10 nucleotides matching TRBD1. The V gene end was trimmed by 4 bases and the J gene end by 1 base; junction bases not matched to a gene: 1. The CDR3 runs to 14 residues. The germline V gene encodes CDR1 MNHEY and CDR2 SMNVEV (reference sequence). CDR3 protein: CASSWTGGSYEQYF. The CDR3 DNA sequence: TGTGCCAGCAGTTGGACAGGGGGTTCCTACGAGCAGTACTTC.

In DNA, the CDR3 is TGTGCCACTAGCGGGAGCGGGTTCTACGAGCAGTACTTC. It is translated as CATSGSGFYEQYF. The chain combines TRBV13 with TRBJ2-7; 10 bases are shared with TRBD2. This CDR3 is built from 13 residues. Germline CDR1 and CDR2: PRHDT and FYEKMQ (reference sequence). With 10 bases clipped from V and 3 bases from J, the junction kept 6 bases outside the gene matches.

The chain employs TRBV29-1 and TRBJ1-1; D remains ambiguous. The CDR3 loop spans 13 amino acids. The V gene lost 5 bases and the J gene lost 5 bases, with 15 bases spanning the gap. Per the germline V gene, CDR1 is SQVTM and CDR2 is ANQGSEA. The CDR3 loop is CSVPKGGDTEAFF. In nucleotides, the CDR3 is TGCAGCGTTCCCAAGGGAGGTGATACTGAAGCTTTCTTT.

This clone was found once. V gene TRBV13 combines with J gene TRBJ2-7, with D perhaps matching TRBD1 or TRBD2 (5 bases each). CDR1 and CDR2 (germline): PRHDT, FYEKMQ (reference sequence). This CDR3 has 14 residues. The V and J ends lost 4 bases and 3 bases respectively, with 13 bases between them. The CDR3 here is CASSSRDEGYEQYF. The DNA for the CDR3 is TGTGCCAGCAGCTCCCGGGACGAAGGCTACGAGCAGTACTTC.

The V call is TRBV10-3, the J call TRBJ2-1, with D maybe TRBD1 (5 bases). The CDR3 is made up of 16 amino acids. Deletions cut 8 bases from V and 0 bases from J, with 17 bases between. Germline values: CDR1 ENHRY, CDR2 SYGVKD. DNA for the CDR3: TGTGCCATCGGGGCTGCAGGGTTGAGCTCCTACAATGAGCAGTTCTTC. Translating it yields CAIGAAGLSSYNEQFF.

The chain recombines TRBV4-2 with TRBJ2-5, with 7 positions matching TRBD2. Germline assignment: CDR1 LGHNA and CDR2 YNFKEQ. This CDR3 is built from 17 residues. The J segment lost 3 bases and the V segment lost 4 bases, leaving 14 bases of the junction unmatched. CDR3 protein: CASSPTPGLRIKETQYF. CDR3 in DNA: TGTGCCAGCAGCCCAACCCCGGGACTACGGATAAAAGAGACCCAGTACTTC.

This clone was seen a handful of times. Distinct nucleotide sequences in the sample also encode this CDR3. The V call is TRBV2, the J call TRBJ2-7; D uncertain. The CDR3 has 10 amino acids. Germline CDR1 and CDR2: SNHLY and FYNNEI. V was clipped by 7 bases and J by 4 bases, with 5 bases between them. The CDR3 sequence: CASIGYEQYF. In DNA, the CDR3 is TGTGCCAGCATAGGGTACGAGCAGTACTTC.

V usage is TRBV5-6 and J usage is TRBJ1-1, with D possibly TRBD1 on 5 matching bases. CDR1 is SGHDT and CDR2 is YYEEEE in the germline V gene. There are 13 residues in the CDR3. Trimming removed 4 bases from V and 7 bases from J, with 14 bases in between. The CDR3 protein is CASSLTGSFEAFF. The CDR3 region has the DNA TGTGCCAGCAGCCTTACAGGCTCCTTTGAAGCTTTCTTT.

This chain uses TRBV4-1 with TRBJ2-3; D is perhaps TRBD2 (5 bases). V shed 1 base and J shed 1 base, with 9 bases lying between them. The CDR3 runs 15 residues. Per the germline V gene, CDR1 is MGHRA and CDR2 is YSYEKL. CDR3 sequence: CASSQASGRTDTQYF. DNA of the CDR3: TGCGCCAGCAGCCAAGCCAGCGGCCGCACAGATACGCAGTATTTT.

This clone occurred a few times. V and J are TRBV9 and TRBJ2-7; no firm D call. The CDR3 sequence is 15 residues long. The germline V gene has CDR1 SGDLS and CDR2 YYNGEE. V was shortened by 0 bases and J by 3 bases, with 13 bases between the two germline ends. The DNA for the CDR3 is TGTGCCAGCAGCGTAGCTCCCGGCCAGGTCTACGAGCAGTACTTC. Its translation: CASSVAPGQVYEQYF.

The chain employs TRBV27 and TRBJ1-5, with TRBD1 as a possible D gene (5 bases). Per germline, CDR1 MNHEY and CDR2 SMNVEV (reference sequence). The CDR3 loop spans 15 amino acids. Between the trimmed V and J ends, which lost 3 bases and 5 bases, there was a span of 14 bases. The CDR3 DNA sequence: TGTGCCAGCAGTTTGGTCGCAGGGTTTGATCAGCCCCAGCATTTT. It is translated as CASSLVAGFDQPQHF.

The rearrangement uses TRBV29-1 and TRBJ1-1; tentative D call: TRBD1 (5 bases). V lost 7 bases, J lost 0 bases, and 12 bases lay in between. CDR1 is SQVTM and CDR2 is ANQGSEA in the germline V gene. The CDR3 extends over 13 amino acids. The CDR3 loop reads CSAEGTMNTEAFF. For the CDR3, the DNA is TGCAGCGCCGAAGGGACTATGAACACTGAAGCTTTCTTT.

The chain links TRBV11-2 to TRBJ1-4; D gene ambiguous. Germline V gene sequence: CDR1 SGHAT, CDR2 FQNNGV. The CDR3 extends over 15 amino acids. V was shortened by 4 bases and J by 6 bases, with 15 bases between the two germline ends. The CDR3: CASSSRREWDEKLFF. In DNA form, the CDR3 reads TGTGCCAGCAGCTCCCGGAGGGAATGGGATGAAAAACTGTTTTTT.

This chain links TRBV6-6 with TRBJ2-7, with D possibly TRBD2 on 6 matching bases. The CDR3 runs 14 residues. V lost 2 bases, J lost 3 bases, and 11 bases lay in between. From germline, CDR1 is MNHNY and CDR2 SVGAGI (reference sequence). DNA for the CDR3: TGTGCCAGCAGTTACACGGGAGCGAACTACGAGCAGTACTTC. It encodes CASSYTGANYEQYF.

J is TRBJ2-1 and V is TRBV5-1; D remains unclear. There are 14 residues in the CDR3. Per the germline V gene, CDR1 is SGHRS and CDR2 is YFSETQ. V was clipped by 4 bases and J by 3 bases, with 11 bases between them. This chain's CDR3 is CASSPVDYYNEQFF. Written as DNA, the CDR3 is TGCGCCAGCAGCCCCGTAGATTACTACAATGAGCAGTTCTTC.

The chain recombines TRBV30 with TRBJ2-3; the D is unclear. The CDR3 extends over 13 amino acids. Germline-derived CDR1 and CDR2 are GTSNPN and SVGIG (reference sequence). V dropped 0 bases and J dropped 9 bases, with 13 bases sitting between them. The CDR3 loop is CAWSVDLRETQYF. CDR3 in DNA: TGTGCCTGGAGTGTAGATCTAAGGGAAACGCAGTATTTT.